This T cell receptor (beta chain) was sequenced in a study of control samples from healthy donors and cancer patients. With 0 bases removed from V and 5 bases from J, the gap between germline ends came to 8 bases. Germline V gene data show CDR1 as GTSNPN and CDR2 as SVGIG (reference sequence). The CDR3 has 13 residues. Profiled with immunoSEQ multiplex PCR; TCRdb holds only in-frame clones, not every one. The sample carries around 140,000 clones, about 90% recorded once. This sequence joins TRBV30 and TRBJ1-5; a weak D match, TRBD1 (5 bases). Sequencing was performed on blood. This clonotype was sampled from a woman aged 50 to 60 in good health. CDR3 in amino acids: CAWSVGLHQPQHF. The CDR3 nucleotides read TGTGCCTGGAGTGTGGGACTACATCAGCCCCAGCATTTT.